This entry concerns a single T cell receptor (beta chain). The antigen remains unidentified. The entry originates in a study of shared clonotypes between healthy human individuals. As for the study in general: The cohort comprised a couple of women and a few men. Their ages spanned 18 to 49 years. Findings of the study overall: Naive subsets typically showed greater estimated richness than memory subsets.

Naive CD8 populations comprised CD45RO-negative cells positively selected for CCR7, excluding terminally differentiated effector memory CD45RA+ cells. Germline assignment: CDR1 SGHAT and CDR2 FQNNGV. Trimming at V came to 4 bases and at J to 1 base, leaving 8 bases not matched to a gene. The CDR3 loop spans 16 amino acids. Samples underwent the assay at deep level. Here immunoSEQ multiplex PCR was the method, and the copy in TCRdb shows in-frame clones only, minus some. The sample yields approximately 2,200,000 clones, 85% to 95% seen once. The clonotype comes from a man between 18 and 29 years old in good health. Some clones in this sample may be carry-over from other donors' samples. The chain carries TRBV11-2 and TRBJ2-7, with TRBD2 identical over 9 bases. The sequenced material came from naive CD8+ T cells from PBMCs. CDR3 in amino acids: CASSSRDSGRSYEQYF. The CDR3 DNA is TGTGCCAGCAGCTCCCGGGATAGCGGGAGATCCTACGAGCAGTACTTC.